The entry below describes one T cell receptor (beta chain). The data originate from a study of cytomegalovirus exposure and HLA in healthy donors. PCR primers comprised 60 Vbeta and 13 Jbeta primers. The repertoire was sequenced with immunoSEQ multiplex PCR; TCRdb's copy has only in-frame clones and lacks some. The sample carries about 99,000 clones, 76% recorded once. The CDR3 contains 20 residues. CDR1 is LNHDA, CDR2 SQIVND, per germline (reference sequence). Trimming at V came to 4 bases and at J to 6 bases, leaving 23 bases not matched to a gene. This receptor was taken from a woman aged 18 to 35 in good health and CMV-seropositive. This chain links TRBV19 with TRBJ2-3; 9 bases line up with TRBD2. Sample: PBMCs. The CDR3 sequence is CASSTPVLAGGPGVSDTQYF. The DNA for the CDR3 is TGTGCCAGTAGTACCCCCGTCCTCGCGGGGGGGCCAGGAGTATCGGATACGCAGTATTTT.